This T cell receptor (beta chain) was captured in a study of Tregs in tolerant kidney transplant recipients. About this clone: Its antigen is not identified.

General study points: For some patients, primers changed over time, blocking nucleotide-level comparison. Activated donor B cell expansion appeared to reveal the most relevant donor-specific TCRbeta repertoire. This study did not directly address biological reproducibility.

The CDR3 consists of 16 residues. V lost 5 bases and J lost 5, with 18 bases in between. Germline CDR1 is SGHAT and CDR2 is FQNNGV. Here immunoSEQ multiplex PCR was the method, and the copy in TCRdb shows in-frame clones only, minus some. Here the sample spans approximately 99,000 clones, around 89% being singletons. The TCR was taken from a human donor who received a combined kidney and bone marrow transplant. The sequenced sample was CD4+ T cells from blood, obtained before the transplant. The V gene is TRBV11-2, the J gene TRBJ2-2, with D tentatively TRBD1 (6 bases). CDR3 DNA: TGTGCCAGCAGCACAATAACAGGGTCGGCAACCGGGGAGCTGTTTTTT. It yields the protein CASSTITGSATGELFF.